Below are 21 T cell receptor beta chains sequenced from a single sample in a study of blood T cells in healthy people across ages (dated by TCRdb to the mid-2010s). Library construction relied on 5' RACE. Sequencer: Illumina HiSeq 2500. The second PCR ran for roughly 7 to 12 cycles and used a J-beta primer mix along with a sample-barcoded 5' primer. In TCRdb, the public reads were trimmed at Q25 with fastp and aligned with MiXCR, with productive beta chains retained. Rows with a matching CDR3 protein are joined into one entry that keeps the most common DNA and genes. The sample table lists over 600,000 distinct CDR3 sequences, over 40% of them with a count of one. The ten largest account for around 30% of the sample. Material for sequencing was blood. Source of these receptors: a man older than 75 in good health.

This clonotype has just a few counts. The rearrangement joins TRBV12-3 or TRBV12-4 to TRBJ2-7; D is unclear. This CDR3 has 12 amino acids. Trimming cost V 7 bases and J 3 bases, with 10 bases left between them. As DNA, the CDR3 is TGTGCCAGCATCCAGGACGTCTACGAGCAGTACTTC. This sequence encodes CASIQDVYEQYF.

As concerns this clonotype: The junction departs from germline at one end; a sequencing error may be responsible. The CDR3 DNA reads TGTGCCAGCAGACTCACTAGCGGCACAGGTACGCAGTATTTT. Amino acid sequence: CASRLTSGTGTQYF. This rearrangement joins TRBV28 to TRBJ2-3; 8 nucleotides align to TRBD2. This CDR3 has 14 residues. Germline V gives CDR1 MDHEN, CDR2 SYDVKM.

This clonotype is a singleton in its sample. CDR3 amino acids: CASSLTSGGIQETQYF. The CDR3 DNA follows: TGTGCCAGCAGCCTGACTAGCGGGGGAATCCAAGAGACCCAGTACTTC. The chain combines TRBV7-6 with TRBJ2-5, with TRBD2 matching 12 bases. J gave up 1 base and V 5 bases, and 5 bases lay outside the gene matches. Germline values: CDR1 SGHVS, CDR2 FNYEAQ. The CDR3 extends over 16 amino acids.

This clonotype was observed a handful of times. The rearrangement links TRBV11-2 to TRBJ1-2; TRBD1 might be the D (6 bases). CDR1 is SGHAT, CDR2 FQNNGV, per germline. The CDR3 loop spans 15 amino acids. The V gene lost 1 base and the J gene lost 4 bases, with 13 bases spanning the gap. The CDR3 is CASSLVAQGGYGYTF. The DNA of the CDR3 is TGTGCCAGCAGCTTAGTTGCACAGGGAGGCTATGGCTACACCTTC.

There are a few counts of this clonotype. The V and J genes are TRBV6-5 and TRBJ2-3; tentative D call: TRBD2 (7 bases). The V end lost 5 bases, the J end lost 2 bases, and 14 bases lay between the germline ends. Germline-derived CDR1 and CDR2 are MNHEY and SVGAGI. This CDR3 has 15 amino acids. The CDR3 sequence: CASSPRGPNTDTQYF. The CDR3 DNA sequence: TGTGCCAGCAGTCCGCGGGGGCCGAACACAGATACGCAGTATTTT.

As regards this clonotype: A much larger clonotype is one base distant, so this may be a read error. The V call is TRBV5-1, the J call TRBJ2-1, with D tentatively TRBD1 (5 bases). CDR3 length equals 14 residues. The germline CDR1 and CDR2 sequences are SGHRS and YFSETQ. CDR3 sequence reads: CTSSLEGVSDEQFF. The DNA of the CDR3 is TGCACCAGCAGCTTGGAAGGGGTGTCCGATGAGCAGTTCTTC.

Only a few counts were recorded for this clonotype. This chain uses TRBV30 with TRBJ1-1, with a tentative D call TRBD1 (5 bases). Per the germline V gene, CDR1 is GTSNPN and CDR2 is SVGIG (reference sequence). Trimming removed 1 base at V and 5 bases at J, with 17 bases between. The CDR3 consists of 15 residues. The CDR3 here is CAWSAKTVQRTEAFF. The DNA for the CDR3 is TGTGCCTGGAGTGCCAAGACAGTCCAGCGGACTGAAGCTTTCTTT.

The chain combines TRBV20-1 with TRBJ2-5; 12 bases agree with TRBD2. The assigned J gene may be wrong: the sequence end matches TRBJ2-7 better. The CDR3 is 15 residues long. The germline V gene has CDR1 DFQATT and CDR2 SNEGSKA (reference sequence). The CDR3 coding sequence is TGCAGTGCTAGAGATAGCACTAGCGGGAGGTACGAGCAGTACTTC. Its protein product is CSARDSTSGRYEQYF.

The J gene is TRBJ2-7, the V gene TRBV24-1, with 7 bases that match TRBD2. Looked up from germline, CDR1 is KGHDR and CDR2 is SFDVKD. This CDR3 region has 16 residues. With 5 bases clipped from V and 6 bases from J, the junction kept 15 bases outside the gene matches. The CDR3: CATSALWADAGVEQYF. The CDR3, as DNA: TGTGCCACCAGTGCTCTCTGGGCGGACGCGGGGGTCGAGCAGTACTTC.

This clonotype came up a few times. CDR3 DNA sequence: TGTGCCAGCAGTGGTAGCGGGGGGGTAGGAGAGCAGTTCTTC. It specifies CASSGSGGVGEQFF. The rearrangement joins TRBV6-2 or TRBV6-3 to TRBJ2-1; 11 bases match TRBD2. Germline V gene lookup returns CDR1 MNHEY and CDR2 SVGEGT. The CDR3 totals 14 residues. J lost 10 bases, V lost 5 bases, and 7 bases had no gene match.

The chain employs TRBV13 and TRBJ2-3, with D tentatively TRBD2 (6 bases). Germline V gene lookup returns CDR1 PRHDT and CDR2 FYEKMQ (reference sequence). The ends were cut back, 4 bases at V and 0 bases at J, with 11 bases in the middle. The CDR3 is made up of 15 amino acids. The CDR3 is CASSSWGLSTDTQYF. For the CDR3, the DNA is TGTGCCAGCAGCTCATGGGGACTGAGCACAGATACGCAGTATTTT.

CDR3 residues: CASSGLVAGAFTDTQYF. The DNA for the CDR3 is TGTGCCAGCAGCGGACTTGTAGCGGGGGCCTTCACAGATACGCAGTATTTT. The chain combines TRBV9 with TRBJ2-3, with 9 nucleotides matching TRBD2. Germline CDR1 reads SGDLS; CDR2 reads YYNGEE. J was trimmed by 2 bases and V by 3 bases; bases with no gene match: 10. The CDR3 consists of 17 residues.

The table lists this clonotype with a few counts. V gene TRBV4-3 combines with J gene TRBJ2-7; D unclear. CDR3 length equals 14 residues. Germline V gene sequence: CDR1 LGHNA, CDR2 YSLEER. The V gene lost 2 bases and the J gene lost 2 bases, with 10 bases spanning the gap. The CDR3: CASSQTTVTYEQYF. CDR3 in DNA: TGCGCCAGCAGCCAAACGACCGTGACCTACGAGCAGTACTTC.

The chain joins TRBV12-3 or TRBV12-4 to TRBJ2-7; D is uncertain. With 2 bases removed from V and 3 bases from J, the gap between germline ends came to 11 bases. The CDR3 is 14 amino acids. Written as DNA, the CDR3 is TGTGCCAGCAGTTTATTAATGGCAGGCTACGAGCAGTACTTC. Its protein product is CASSLLMAGYEQYF.

This chain uses TRBV10-1 with TRBJ2-1; 9 nucleotides match TRBD2. This CDR3 contains 16 residues. V dropped 4 bases and J dropped 9; count of bases not matched to a gene: 13. Germline lookup yields CDR1 WNHNN and CDR2 SYGVQD (reference sequence). CDR3 in amino acids: CASSARGAGGPGEQFF. The CDR3, as DNA: TGCGCCAGCAGTGCCCGTGGAGCGGGGGGCCCAGGTGAGCAGTTCTTC.

The V gene is TRBV10-3, the J gene TRBJ2-1, with TRBD1 matching 9 bases. V shed 2 bases, J shed 3 bases, and the junction held 5 bases outside the gene matches. CDR1 is ENHRY and CDR2 is SYGVKD in the germline V gene. The CDR3 totals 16 residues. The CDR3 is CAISEPEDRGYNEQFF. As DNA, the CDR3 is TGTGCCATCAGTGAGCCCGAGGACAGGGGCTACAATGAGCAGTTCTTC.

V and J are TRBV2 and TRBJ2-3; D gene unclear. CDR3 length equals 14 residues. V lost 3 bases and J 2 bases, leaving 9 bases between the germline ends. The germline CDR1 and CDR2 sequences are SNHLY and FYNNEI. CDR3 coding DNA: TGTGCCAGCAGTGACTCTTACCCCACAGATACGCAGTATTTT. This codes for CASSDSYPTDTQYF. The variable domain in full, with the rest retrieved from reference TRBV2 and TRBJ2-3, is EPEVTQTPSHQVTQMGQEVILRCVPISNHLYFYWYRQILGQKVEFLVSFYNNEISEKSEIFDDQFSVERPDGSNFTLKIRSTKLEDSAMYFCASSDSYPTDTQYFGPGTRLTVL.

This clonotype occurred a few times. The chain links TRBV10-3 to TRBJ2-5, with 7 nucleotides matching TRBD2. The trim removed 3 bases at V and 2 bases at J, leaving 6 bases unmatched. The germline gives CDR1 ENHRY, CDR2 SYGVKD. The CDR3 is 15 residues long. CDR3 loop: CAISEDRGGQETQYF. The CDR3 DNA follows: TGTGCCATCAGTGAAGACCGGGGAGGGCAAGAGACCCAGTACTTC.

Concerning this clonotype: The junction differs from germline at one of its ends, possibly a read error. V and J are TRBV6-1 and TRBJ2-1; D is undetermined. Germline V gene data show CDR1 as MNHNS and CDR2 as SASEGT. CDR3 length: 8 amino acids. The CDR3 sequence is CANSEQFF. Here the CDR3 DNA reads TGTGCCAACAGTGAGCAGTTCTTC.

The sample holds many counts of this clonotype. V usage is TRBV6-6 and J usage is TRBJ2-3; the D call may be TRBD1 or TRBD2 (5 bases each). V lost 6 bases, J lost 3 bases, and 13 bases lay in between. CDR3 length: 14 residues. The V gene's germline CDR1 is MNHNY and CDR2 SVGAGI (reference sequence). CDR3 amino acids: CASSPRGTTDTQYF. CDR3 nucleotides: TGTGCCAGCAGCCCCCGTGGGACGACAGATACGCAGTATTTT.

The sample holds many counts of this clonotype. CDR3 residues: CSHTLGQGGEQYF. The CDR3, as DNA: TGCAGCCATACCCTGGGACAGGGGGGCGAGCAGTACTTC. This rearrangement joins TRBV29-1 to TRBJ2-7; 11 bases fit TRBD1. This CDR3 spans 13 amino acids. CDR1 and CDR2 from the germline V gene are SQVTM and ANQGSEA. V was pared by 8 bases and J by 6 bases, with 9 bases of the junction left unmatched.